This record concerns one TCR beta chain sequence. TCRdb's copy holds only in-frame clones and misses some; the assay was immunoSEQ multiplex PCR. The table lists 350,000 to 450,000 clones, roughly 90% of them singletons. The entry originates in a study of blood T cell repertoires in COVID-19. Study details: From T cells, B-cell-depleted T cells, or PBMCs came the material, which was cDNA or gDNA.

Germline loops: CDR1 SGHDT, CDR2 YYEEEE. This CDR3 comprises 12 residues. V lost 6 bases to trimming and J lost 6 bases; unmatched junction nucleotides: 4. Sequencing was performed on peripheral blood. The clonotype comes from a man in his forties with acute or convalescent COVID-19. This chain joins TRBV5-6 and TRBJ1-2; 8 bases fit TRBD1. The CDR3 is CASTMDRDGYTF. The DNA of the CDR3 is TGTGCCAGCACCATGGACAGGGATGGCTACACCTTC.